One sample yielded the 21 T cell receptor beta chains listed below, sequenced in a study of T-cell memory formation after mild COVID-19. TCRdb re-called the 5' RACE reads through MiXCR, storing one row per CDR3 protein. The sample lists fewer than 30,000 distinct CDR3 sequences; 9% to 15% were seen once. The specimen was PBMCs or a T cell subset sorted from them (not recorded which). The receptors here all came from an adult woman who had mild COVID-19 (a few samples of this study predate the infection). Cell type and time point are not known.

This clonotype appeared many times. This chain links TRBV27 with TRBJ2-3; 7 bases are shared with TRBD2. J lost 1 base, V lost 6 bases, and 4 bases had no gene match. This CDR3 comprises 14 residues. CDR1 is MNHEY and CDR2 is SMNVEV in the germline V gene (reference sequence). The CDR3 sequence is CASRSAGRTDTQYF. DNA for the CDR3: TGTGCCAGCAGATCAGCGGGGCGCACAGATACGCAGTATTTT.

The rearrangement joins TRBV5-1 to TRBJ1-2; D not resolved. This CDR3 has 13 residues. CDR1 and CDR2 (germline): SGHRS, YFSETQ. Trimming stripped 0 bases from V and 2 bases from J, with 5 bases between. CDR3 protein: CASSLEQNYGYTF. In DNA, the CDR3 is TGCGCCAGCAGCTTGGAGCAAAACTATGGCTACACCTTC.

This clonotype showed up many times. The V and J genes are TRBV20-1 and TRBJ2-2; 9 nucleotides agree with TRBD2. Unmatched junction bases numbered 7, after V lost 6 bases and J lost 2 bases. This CDR3 spans 15 amino acids. Germline CDR1 DFQATT, CDR2 SNEGSKA (reference sequence). In DNA, the CDR3 is TGCAGTGCATTTTTAGCGGGAGCTAACACCGGGGAGCTGTTTTTT. It is translated as CSAFLAGANTGELFF.

The chain links TRBV5-6 to TRBJ2-7, with 9 nucleotides matching TRBD1. The CDR3 extends over 13 amino acids. Looked up from germline, CDR1 is SGHDT and CDR2 is YYEEEE. The J segment lost 3 bases and the V segment lost 8 bases, leaving 6 bases of the junction unmatched. The CDR3 spells CASQDRGDYEQYV. CDR3 nucleotides: TGTGCCAGTCAGGACAGGGGCGACTACGAGCAGTACGTC.

This clonotype was seen many times. V is TRBV24-1 and J is TRBJ1-1; D gene uncertain. The germline CDR1 and CDR2 sequences are KGHDR and SFDVKD. This CDR3 is built from 13 residues. V lost 1 base to trimming and J lost 8 bases, with 10 bases between them. The CDR3 region is CATSDFLGSEAFF. CDR3 bases: TGTGCCACCAGTGATTTCCTAGGGTCAGAAGCTTTCTTT.

Ten or more counts support this clonotype. The CDR3 spells CASSLYPGAQNIQYF. DNA of the CDR3: TGTGCCAGCAGCTTGTATCCAGGGGCCCAAAACATTCAGTACTTC. V is TRBV5-4 and J is TRBJ2-4; maybe TRBD1 (6 bases). V was shortened by 1 base and J by 5 bases, with 13 bases between the two germline ends. The V gene's germline CDR1 is SGHNT and CDR2 YYREEE (reference sequence). The CDR3 runs 15 residues.

This clonotype was counted at least ten times. The chain links TRBV9 to TRBJ2-1; D is perhaps TRBD1 (6 bases). Germline CDR1 SGDLS, CDR2 YYNGEE. The V gene lost 6 bases and the J gene lost 0 bases, with 16 bases spanning the gap. The CDR3 is 16 residues long. The CDR3 reads CASTPTGPSSYNEQFF. CDR3 nucleotide sequence: TGTGCCAGCACCCCGACAGGACCTAGCTCCTACAATGAGCAGTTCTTC. Combining the CDR3 with reference TRBV9 and TRBJ2-1 gives the whole variable domain DSGVTQTPKHLITATGQRVTLRCSPRSGDLSVYWYQQSLDQGLQFLIQYYNGEERAKGNILERFSAQQFPDLHSELNLSSLELGDSALYFCASTPTGPSSYNEQFFGPGTRLTVL.

This chain joins TRBV19 and TRBJ2-1, with TRBD1 identical over 9 bases. J lost 6 bases, V lost 6 bases, and 6 bases had no gene match. CDR1 is LNHDA and CDR2 is SQIVND in the germline V gene (reference sequence). The CDR3 spans 14 residues. The DNA of the CDR3 is TGTGCCAGTAGCCCGGACAGGGGATTCAATGAGCAGTTCTTC. Its protein product is CASSPDRGFNEQFF. The full variable domain, in which reference TRBV19 and TRBJ2-1 provide the parts outside the CDR3, is DGGITQSPKYLFRKEGQNVTLSCEQNLNHDAMYWYRQDPGQGLRLIYYSQIVNDFQKGDIAEGYSVSREKKESFPLTVTSAQKNPTAFYLCASSPDRGFNEQFFGPGTRLTVL.

This clonotype was detected ten times or more. The chain employs TRBV6-5 and TRBJ2-2; a possible D gene is TRBD2 (6 bases). The V gene's germline CDR1 is MNHEY and CDR2 SVGAGI. V lost 4 bases and J lost 7, with 13 bases in between. This CDR3 is 14 amino acids long. The CDR3 spells CASSSRRAGGELFF. CDR3 coding DNA: TGTGCCAGCAGTTCCAGGCGAGCGGGCGGGGAGCTGTTTTTT.

At least ten counts were recorded for this clonotype. The V and J genes are TRBV11-1 and TRBJ2-1, with 8 positions matching TRBD1. The CDR3 has 16 residues. The germline V gene has CDR1 SGHAT and CDR2 FQDESV (reference sequence). The junction had 8 bases not matched to a gene; V was cut back by 5 bases and J by 2 bases. The CDR3 DNA reads as TGTGCCAGCAGCCCGGGTCGGACAGGGCCCTACAATGAGCAGTTCTTC. Its protein product is CASSPGRTGPYNEQFF. The full variable domain, in which reference TRBV11-1 and TRBJ2-1 provide the parts outside the CDR3, is EAEVAQSPRYKITEKSQAVAFWCDPISGHATLYWYRQILGQGPELLVQFQDESVVDDSQLPKDRFSAERLKGVDSTLKIQPAELGDSAMYLCASSPGRTGPYNEQFFGPGTRLTVL.

This clonotype was observed at least ten times. The chain combines TRBV12-3 or TRBV12-4 with TRBJ2-7, with 12 positions matching TRBD2. The CDR3 extends over 14 amino acids. The V gene end was trimmed by 6 bases and the J gene end by 5 bases; junction bases not matched to a gene: 5. In DNA form, the CDR3 reads TGTGCCAGCAGGCTAGCGGGAGGGAGAAACGAGCAGTACTTC. This translates into CASRLAGGRNEQYF.

This chain joins TRBV7-2 and TRBJ2-3; D is possibly TRBD1 or TRBD2 (7 bases each). The V end was cut by 2 bases, the J end by 8 bases, with 20 bases between. The CDR3 is 16 residues long. Germline V CDR1 and CDR2: SGHTA, FQGNSA. For the CDR3, the DNA is TGTGCCAGCAGCTTACAGGGGGGCGGGAGCGGCTCTACGCAGTATTTT. The encoded protein is CASSLQGGGSGSTQYF. The full variable domain, completed using reference TRBV7-2 and TRBJ2-3, is GAGVSQSPSNKVTEKGKDVELRCDPISGHTALYWYRQSLGQGLEFLIYFQGNSAPDKSGLPSDRFSAERTGGSVSTLTIQRTQQEDSAVYLCASSLQGGGSGSTQYFGPGTRLTVL.

This clonotype was seen ten or more times. The chain is built from TRBV5-1 and TRBJ2-1, with D unclear. There are 15 residues in the CDR3. The V gene lost 0 bases and the J gene lost 7 bases, with 14 bases spanning the gap. Germline CDR1 reads SGHRS; CDR2 reads YFSETQ. The CDR3 bases are TGCGCCAGCAGCTTGGTTGTTGGGCTGTCTAATGAGCAGTTCTTC. Protein product: CASSLVVGLSNEQFF.

This clonotype was seen many times. V is TRBV11-1 and J is TRBJ2-1; D tentatively fits TRBD1 or TRBD2 (5 bases each). This CDR3 is built from 14 residues. Trimming pared 8 bases from V and 6 bases from J, leaving 17 bases between. Germline V gene lookup returns CDR1 SGHAT and CDR2 FQDESV (reference sequence). CDR3 coding DNA: TGTGCCAGCGGAGCCGGGACCTTGTCCAATGAGCAGTTCTTC. Translated, it gives CASGAGTLSNEQFF.

This clonotype was seen at least ten times. V and J are TRBV4-2 and TRBJ1-2; D gene uncertain. The CDR3 extends over 15 amino acids. Trimming shortened V by 4 bases and J by 2 bases, and 14 bases separated the two germline ends. Germline V CDR1 and CDR2: LGHNA, YNFKEQ. CDR3 loop: CASSREKHSNYGYTF. CDR3 coding DNA: TGTGCCAGCAGCCGAGAAAAGCACTCCAACTATGGCTACACCTTC.

There are many counts of this clonotype. The chain carries TRBV4-2 and TRBJ1-1, with D possibly matching TRBD1 (6 bases). V lost 0 bases, J lost 8 bases, and 10 bases lay in between. CDR3 length: 13 residues. Per the germline V gene, CDR1 is LGHNA and CDR2 is YNFKEQ. CDR3 bases: TGTGCCAGCAGCCAAGAGGGAGGGGGGGAAGCTTTCTTT. This codes for CASSQEGGGEAFF.

The genes are TRBV5-1 and TRBJ2-7; 10 positions agree with TRBD1. Germline CDR1 reads SGHRS; CDR2 reads YFSETQ. The CDR3 has 14 amino acids. V shed 5 bases and J 5 bases; nucleotides not matched to a gene: 7. CDR3 loop: CASRVRDRGHEQYF. As DNA, the CDR3 is TGCGCCAGCAGAGTGAGGGACAGGGGCCACGAGCAGTACTTC.

This clonotype was found many times. The chain couples TRBV7-2 to TRBJ2-7; TRBD2 is a possible D gene (6 bases). Germline V gene sequence: CDR1 SGHTA, CDR2 FQGNSA. This CDR3 comprises 14 residues. V lost 4 bases and J 3 bases, leaving 13 bases between the germline ends. The CDR3 loop is CASSSYLAYYEQYF. Written as DNA, the CDR3 is TGTGCCAGCAGCTCGTATCTAGCGTACTACGAGCAGTACTTC.

This clonotype showed up many times. This chain links TRBV29-1 with TRBJ2-7; possible D gene TRBD1, 5 bases. Looked up from germline, CDR1 is SQVTM and CDR2 is ANQGSEA. The CDR3 consists of 15 residues. Deletions cut 5 bases from V and 0 bases from J, with 17 bases between. The CDR3 coding sequence is TGCAGCGTTTCCCAGCCTCAGGGAAGCTCCTACGAGCAGTACTTC. Translated: CSVSQPQGSSYEQYF.

Many counts were recorded for this clonotype. The J gene is TRBJ2-2, the V gene TRBV9; TRBD2 matches 8 bases. This CDR3 is built from 18 residues. V was clipped by 4 bases and J by 3 bases; unmatched bases: 14. The germline gives CDR1 SGDLS, CDR2 YYNGEE. CDR3 region: CASSPRIGTRGHTGELFF. The DNA of the CDR3 is TGTGCCAGCAGCCCTCGAATCGGGACTAGGGGACACACCGGGGAGCTGTTTTTT.

CDR3 nucleotides: TGTGCCAGCAGCTTCGGGACTAGCGTCTTGATCTCCCAGTTCTTC. Its protein is CASSFGTSVLISQFF. The J gene is TRBJ2-1, the V gene TRBV7-8; 10 bases fit TRBD2. The J segment lost 13 bases and the V segment lost 3 bases, leaving 12 bases of the junction unmatched. The germline V gene encodes CDR1 SGHVS and CDR2 FQNEAQ. The CDR3 loop spans 15 amino acids.